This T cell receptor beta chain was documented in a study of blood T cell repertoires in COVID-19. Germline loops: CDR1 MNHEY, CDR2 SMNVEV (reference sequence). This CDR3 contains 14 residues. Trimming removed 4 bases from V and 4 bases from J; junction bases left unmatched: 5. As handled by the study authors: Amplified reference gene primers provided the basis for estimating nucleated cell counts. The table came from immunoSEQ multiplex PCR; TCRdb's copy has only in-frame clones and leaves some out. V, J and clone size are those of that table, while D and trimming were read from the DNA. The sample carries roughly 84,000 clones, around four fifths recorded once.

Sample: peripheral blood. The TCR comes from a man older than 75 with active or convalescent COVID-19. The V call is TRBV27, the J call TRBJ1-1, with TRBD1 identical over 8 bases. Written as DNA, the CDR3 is TGTGCCAGCAGTTATATACAGGGGGGCACTGAAGCTTTCTTT. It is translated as CASSYIQGGTEAFF.